A selection of T cell receptor beta chains follows, all from one sample in a study of response to subunit inactivated influenza vaccine. TCRdb reprocessed the RT-PCR reads via MiXCR and lists one record per CDR3 protein. This sample carries 500,000 to 550,000 distinct CDR3 sequences, 7.5% to 8.5% of them seen once, and the ten largest clones take 13%. Material: PBMCs from blood, obtained 23 to 25 months after vaccination. These TCRs come from a man between 45 and 75 years old who received an inactivated influenza vaccine. CDR3s include the opening cysteine and the closing phenylalanine or tryptophan. The order of the fields is D gene, clone size, J gene, V gene, CDR3 DNA, CDR3 protein. D genes are given only for firm matches. For some rows the clone size is stated as once, few or many, or as a class when expanded; others skip it.

TRBD1 | many | TRBJ2-5 | TRBV15 | TGTGCCACCAGTCGGGACAGGGGATCCCAAGAGACCCAGTACTTC | CATSRDRGSQETQYF
NA | NA | TRBJ2-4 | TRBV2 | TGTGCTCGCAGTGAAGGGGGGTGGGCAGTTATTCAGTACTTC | CARSEGGWAVIQYF
TRBD2 | NA | TRBJ2-2 | TRBV5-1 | TGCGCCAGCGGATGGACTAGCGGGGGCACCGGGGAGCTGTTTTTT | CASGWTSGGTGELFF
NA | few | TRBJ2-1 | TRBV5-1 | TGCGCCAGCAGCTCGGACCAGATTTACAATGAGCAGTTCTTC | CASSSDQIYNEQFF
NA | few | TRBJ2-1 | TRBV11-2 | TGTGCCAGCAGCCTCCACGGTAACTCCTACAATGAGCAGTTCTTC | CASSLHGNSYNEQFF
TRBD2 | NA | TRBJ2-1 | TRBV9 | TGTGCCAGCAGCGCACCTACTAGCGGGGCGATACAGTTCTTC | CASSAPTSGAIQFF
NA | NA | TRBJ1-2 | TRBV15 | TGTGCCACCAGCAGAGATTGGAGGGCCATTAGCTATGGCTACACCTTC | CATSRDWRAISYGYTF
NA | few | TRBJ1-2 | TRBV21-1 | TGTGCCAGCAGCAAATATTGGAGAAACTATGGCTACACCTTC | CASSKYWRNYGYTF
NA | few | TRBJ2-4 | TRBV20-1 | TGCAGTGCTAAAACAGGGACACATAAAAACATTCAGTACTTC | CSAKTGTHKNIQYF
NA | NA | TRBJ2-1 | TRBV29-1 | TGCAGCGTTGAAGACTCTGATGAAGGCCGGTCCTACAATGAGCAGTTCTTC | CSVEDSDEGRSYNEQFF
NA | many | TRBJ1-2 | TRBV10-3 | TGTGCCATCGGTCCCCAGGGGATGGATGGCTACACCTTC | CAIGPQGMDGYTF
NA | NA | TRBJ2-7 | TRBV25-1 | TGTGCCAGCAGTAAGGGGTACGGTTCCATCTACGAGCAGTACTTC | CASSKGYGSIYEQYF
NA | NA | TRBJ2-3 | TRBV7-8 | TGTGCCAGCAGCTTCCCGGGGAGAATGGCTCGCACAGATACGCAGTATTTT | CASSFPGRMARTDTQYF
NA | NA | TRBJ2-7 | TRBV20-1 | TGCAGTGCTAGAGACTACGAGCAGTACTTC | CSARDYEQYF
NA | few | TRBJ2-5 | TRBV7-3 | TGTGCCAGCAGCTTAACAGGAAGGGGTTTGGAGACCCAGTACTTC | CASSLTGRGLETQYF
NA | NA | TRBJ2-7 | TRBV5-1 | TGCGCCAGCAGCCTGGTTTGGGGGCCCTACGAGCAGTACTTC | CASSLVWGPYEQYF
TRBD2 | few | TRBJ2-5 | TRBV12-3/TRBV12-4 | TGTGCCAGCAGTTTAGGAGCGGGGGGCCGAGAGACCCAGTACTTC | CASSLGAGGRETQYF
NA | few | TRBJ2-1 | TRBV7-9 | TGTGCCAGCAGCTTTGGAGAGAACAATGAGCAGTTCTTC | CASSFGENNEQFF
TRBD2 | NA | TRBJ2-7 | TRBV18 | TGTGCCAGCTCACCACAGGGGAGGGGCTACGAGCAGTACTTC | CASSPQGRGYEQYF
TRBD2 | many | TRBJ2-7 | TRBV11-2 | TGTGCCAGCAGCTTATCCCGGACTAGCGGGAGGGTAACCTACGAGCAGTACTTC | CASSLSRTSGRVTYEQYF
NA | many | TRBJ2-3 | TRBV12-3/TRBV12-4 | TGTGCCAGCAGTTTTGGGGACTTCACAGATACGCAGTATTTT | CASSFGDFTDTQYF
TRBD1 | NA | TRBJ2-4 | TRBV11-1 | TGTGCCAGCAGCCGCCGGGACAGCGTAAACATTCAGTACTTC | CASSRRDSVNIQYF
TRBD1 | NA | TRBJ2-3 | TRBV6-1 | TGTGCCAGCAGTACAGGGGGCTTTCGAGGCAATACGCAGTATTTT | CASSTGGFRGNTQYF
NA | many | TRBJ2-2 | TRBV6-5 | TGTGCCAGCAGTATGAACACCGGGGAGCTGTTTTTT | CASSMNTGELFF
NA | many | TRBJ2-1 | TRBV10-3 | TGTGCCATCAGTGCGGACGGGAATGAGCAGTTCTTC | CAISADGNEQFF
NA | few | TRBJ1-5 | TRBV12-3/TRBV12-4 | TGTGCCAGCAGTCTGTTTCGTCAGCCCCAGCATTTT | CASSLFRQPQHF
NA | NA | TRBJ1-1 | TRBV7-9 | TGTGCCAGCAGCTATCAGGGTAGCACTGAAGCTTTCTTT | CASSYQGSTEAFF
NA | NA | TRBJ2-5 | TRBV4-3 | TGCGCCAGCAGCCAAGTACCGGGGGAGACCCAGTACTTC | CASSQVPGETQYF